The 16 T cell receptor beta chains below all came from one sample that was sequenced in a study of CD8 T cells in ankylosing spondylitis. TCRdb ran MiXCR on the 5' RACE reads and lists one entry per CDR3 protein. The data contain roughly 370,000 distinct CDR3 sequences, 20% to 25% of them seen just once; the ten biggest clones take up about 17%. Study-wide findings and caveats: In ankylosing spondylitis blood, a motif of seven to nine highly homologous TCR beta variants appeared characteristic.

No antigen is known for these receptors. The sequenced material came from blood, either unsorted or a sorted T cell fraction (not recorded which). The receptors were gathered from a male donor with ankylosing spondylitis.

This chain connects TRBV20-1 to TRBJ2-7; 7 positions match TRBD1. CDR1 is DFQATT, CDR2 SNEGSKA, per germline (reference sequence). There are 13 residues in the CDR3. The V gene end was trimmed by 3 bases and the J gene end by 3 bases; junction bases not matched to a gene: 5. CDR3 in DNA: TGCAGTGCTAGCGGGACAGACCTCTACGAGCAGTACTTC. It codes for CSASGTDLYEQYF.

Comments on this clonotype: Being one base from a much bigger clone, this may be a read error. The chain couples TRBV12-3 or TRBV12-4 to TRBJ2-7; D gene unclear. The CDR3 covers 12 residues. The CDR3 loop is CASSLQFYELYF. CDR3 DNA sequence: TGTGCCAGCAGCCTCCAGTTCTACGAGCTGTACTTC.

This clonotype was found a few times. The junction and the germline gene differ at one end; a read error may be behind it. The chain links TRBV5-1 to TRBJ2-7; D is unresolved. Looked up from germline, CDR1 is SGHRS and CDR2 is YFSETQ. CDR3 size: 11 residues. CDR3 sequence: CASNLVSEQYF. Written as DNA, the CDR3 is TGCGCCAGCAACTTGGTATCCGAGCAGTACTTC.

This sequence joins TRBV12-5 and TRBJ1-1, with a possible D match to TRBD1 (6 bases). V was pared by 4 bases and J by 0 bases, with 12 bases between. Germline assignment: CDR1 LGHNT and CDR2 FRNRAP. The CDR3 is made up of 15 amino acids. Here the CDR3 reads CASGWGTHMNTEAFF. The CDR3 DNA sequence: TGTGCTAGTGGTTGGGGGACACACATGAACACTGAAGCTTTCTTT.

This chain joins TRBV7-8 and TRBJ2-7, with D uncertain. Looked up from germline, CDR1 is SGHVS and CDR2 is FQNEAQ. The CDR3 runs 17 residues. V lost 1 base, J lost 0 bases, and 16 bases lay in between. The CDR3 nucleotides read TGTGCCAGCAGCTTAGAAGGGTGGGCCAGGAGCTCCTACGAGCAGTACTTC. Encoded protein: CASSLEGWARSSYEQYF. Looking up the rest from reference TRBV7-8 and TRBJ2-7 gives the full variable domain: GAGVSQSPRYKVAKRGQDVALRCDPISGHVSLFWYQQALGQGPEFLTYFQNEAQLDKSGLPSDRFFAERPEGSVSTLKIQRTQQEDSAVYLCASSLEGWARSSYEQYFGPGTRLTVT.

In its sample, this clonotype was seen a few times. V is TRBV9 and J is TRBJ2-5; D remains ambiguous. CDR3 length: 13 residues. Trimming took 1 base from V and 5 from J, leaving 9 bases between them. Looked up from germline, CDR1 is SGDLS and CDR2 is YYNGEE. The DNA for the CDR3 is TGTGCCAGCAGCGTATACGATGGGGAGACCCAGTACTTC. Translation gives CASSVYDGETQYF.

The V call is TRBV25-1, the J call TRBJ1-4; 10 bases agree with TRBD1. Germline V gene sequence: CDR1 MGHDK, CDR2 SYGVNS. The junction had 1 base not matched to a gene; V was cut back by 4 bases and J by 5 bases. The CDR3 is 14 residues long. This CDR3 is CASSGGQGNEKLFF. In DNA form, the CDR3 reads TGTGCCAGCAGTGGGGGACAGGGGAATGAAAAACTGTTTTTT.

This clonotype showed up just a few times. The chain combines TRBV10-3 with TRBJ2-7, with D possibly being TRBD1 (6 bases). V lost 2 bases and J 7 bases, leaving 9 bases between the germline ends. The CDR3 sequence is 12 residues long. From germline, CDR1 is ENHRY and CDR2 SYGVKD. DNA for the CDR3: TGTGCCATCAGTGAGACAACAGGGGAGCAGTACTTC. Its translation: CAISETTGEQYF.

This clonotype occurred a few times. The V gene is TRBV18, the J gene TRBJ2-3; D is tentatively TRBD1 or TRBD2 (5 bases each). This CDR3 region has 13 residues. V was shortened by 5 bases and J by 4 bases, with 10 bases between the two germline ends. Germline loops: CDR1 KGHSH, CDR2 LQKENI. The DNA of the CDR3 is TGTGCCAGCTCATGGGACGACCCAGATACGCAGTATTTT. Residues: CASSWDDPDTQYF.

The rearrangement links TRBV20-1 to TRBJ2-5; 8 bases fit TRBD2. The V gene end was trimmed by 1 base and the J gene end by 9 bases; junction bases not matched to a gene: 10. Germline-derived CDR1 and CDR2 are DFQATT and SNEGSKA (reference sequence). The CDR3 runs 14 residues. For the CDR3, the DNA is TGCAGTGCTAGAGGGGCTAGCGGGCCTATGGCCCAGTACTTC. As protein: CSARGASGPMAQYF.

This clonotype has more than one count but fewer than ten. The V gene is TRBV12-3 or TRBV12-4, the J gene TRBJ2-7; 12 bases are shared with TRBD1. The CDR3 is 14 residues long. V shed 7 bases, J shed 4 bases, and the junction held 5 bases outside the gene matches. CDR3: CASTGTGGEYEQYF. Here the CDR3 DNA reads TGTGCCAGCACCGGGACAGGGGGCGAATACGAGCAGTACTTC.

The sample holds a few counts of this clonotype. The J gene is TRBJ1-4, the V gene TRBV4-3, with D possibly TRBD1 on 5 matching bases. V gave up 1 base and J gave up 3 bases, with 15 bases separating them. The germline V gene has CDR1 LGHNA and CDR2 YSLEER. This CDR3 has 17 amino acids. The CDR3 coding sequence is TGCGCCAGCAGCCAAGGTGTTAGGACGGGGGCTAATGAAAAACTGTTTTTT. Its protein product is CASSQGVRTGANEKLFF.

The chain has TRBV20-1 and TRBJ2-4, with 7 nucleotides matching TRBD2. With 6 bases clipped from V and 6 bases from J, the junction kept 20 bases outside the gene matches. CDR3 size: 17 residues. The germline CDR1 and CDR2 sequences are DFQATT and SNEGSKA (reference sequence). CDR3 DNA sequence: TGCAGTGCAACAAAGGTGGACGGGCGGGCGGGAGCAAACATTCAGTACTTC. It codes for CSATKVDGRAGANIQYF.

The V gene is TRBV20-1, the J gene TRBJ2-3; D remains unclear. The CDR3 length is 13 residues. Per the germline V gene, CDR1 is DFQATT and CDR2 is SNEGSKA (reference sequence). V gave up 0 bases and J gave up 2 bases, with 6 bases separating them. The CDR3 DNA follows: TGCAGTGCTAGAGATCCCTCCACAGATACGCAGTATTTT. As protein: CSARDPSTDTQYF.

This clonotype appeared a few times. The J gene is TRBJ2-7, the V gene TRBV7-2; D not resolved. In germline, CDR1 is SGHTA, CDR2 FQGNSA. This CDR3 is built from 14 residues. Deletions cut 2 bases from V and 6 bases from J, with 14 bases between. This CDR3 is CASSLSPPATEQYF. The CDR3 DNA follows: TGTGCCAGCAGCTTATCTCCCCCGGCGACCGAGCAGTACTTC.

A few counts support this clonotype. This rearrangement joins TRBV18 to TRBJ2-1; D may correspond to TRBD1 or TRBD2 (5 bases each). The V gene's germline CDR1 is KGHSH and CDR2 LQKENI. Trimming pared 5 bases from V and 5 bases from J, leaving 13 bases between. The CDR3 totals 14 residues. CDR3 amino acids: CASSYSGTHNEQFF. As DNA, the CDR3 is TGTGCCAGCTCATATTCCGGGACCCACAATGAGCAGTTCTTC.